The rows below give T cell receptor beta chains drawn from one sample of a study of persistence of HIV-infected CD4 T cells. No antigen is known for these receptors. TCRdb's table, derived via immunoSEQ multiplex PCR, lists solely in-frame clones and lacks some. The top ten hold 0.85% to 1% of the sample, which has approximately 35,000 clones, about 81% seen once. Source: cultured CD4+ T cells from PBMCs, taken from a patient who received antiretroviral therapy. These receptors were taken from an adult with HIV. The donor label of this sample is uncertain. Each CDR3 is given without its conserved first and last residue. Each record gives: V gene, J gene, CDR3 protein.

TRBV7-2,TRBJ1-2,ASSFMGGGGALT
TRBV2,TRBJ1-3,ASSVGVPGQGNTIY
TRBV7-2,TRBJ1-6,ASSLAQKTPLH
TRBV5-8,TRBJ2-2,ASSARRDNTGELF
TRBV5-5,TRBJ1-2,ASSGLTGMHYGYT
TRBV30,TRBJ2-3,AWNRIAGGEDTQY
TRBV3-1/TRBV3-2,TRBJ2-3,ASSQVLAGGRPTQY
TRBV5-1,TRBJ2-5,ASSPTLAVQETQY
TRBV21-1,TRBJ2-6,ASSKVAPSSGANVLT
TRBV28,TRBJ1-3,ASSFEGSSRNTIY
TRBV30,TRBJ1-3,ASPSGNTIY
TRBV19,TRBJ1-1,ASRERGLGTEAF
TRBV24-1,TRBJ2-1,ATSDPGANEQF
TRBV6-6,TRBJ2-5,ASSYEARGTQETQY
TRBV19,TRBJ2-1,ASSITGRLSYNEQF
TRBV12-3/TRBV12-4,TRBJ1-5,ASGTGNNQPQH
TRBV5-1,TRBJ1-1,ASSRTGGSPEAF
TRBV27,TRBJ1-6,ASRVTVSGSYNSPLH
TRBV20-1,TRBJ2-3,SASSRGGTDTQY
TRBV7-3,TRBJ2-5,ASSFLSGETQY
TRBV2,TRBJ2-5,ASSVARQETQY
TRBV5-1,TRBJ1-1,ASSLRVNTEAF
TRBV5-4,TRBJ1-6,ASSLARGENSPLH
TRBV5-1,TRBJ2-3,ASSLDYPTDTQY
TRBV6-1,TRBJ1-4,ASSVRATTTNEKLF
TRBV5-1,TRBJ1-2,ASSLESNGYT
TRBV19,TRBJ1-2,ASSITPGYGYT
TRBV9,TRBJ2-2,ASSDGTGASAGELF
TRBV5-1,TRBJ2-3,ASSSGQPSDTQY
TRBV6-5,TRBJ2-7,ASGLAGLYEQY
TRBV7-6,TRBJ2-1,ASSLLDRGQDEQF